The next 6 T cell receptor beta chains were all read from a single sample in a study of blood T cells in healthy people across ages. Together with a sample-barcoded 5' primer, a J-beta primer mix was included in a second PCR lasting roughly 6 to 12 cycles. TCRdb independently ran MiXCR on the 5' RACE reads; one entry per CDR3 protein. Here the sample spans 700,000 or so distinct CDR3 sequences, roughly 41% being singletons. Sequenced: blood. The origin of the receptors is an elderly man in good health.

The V gene is TRBV11-2, the J gene TRBJ2-1, with 9 positions matching TRBD2. The trim removed 1 base at V and 6 bases at J, leaving 4 bases unmatched. The CDR3 is 15 residues long. Germline loops: CDR1 SGHAT, CDR2 FQNNGV. DNA of the CDR3: TGTGCCAGCAGCTTAGGACTAGCGGAACGCAATGAGCAGTTCTTC. Its translation: CASSLGLAERNEQFF.

This clonotype was observed a handful of times. The genes are TRBV7-2 and TRBJ2-3, with 13 bases lining up with TRBD2. Looked up from germline, CDR1 is SGHTA and CDR2 is FQGNSA. The CDR3 has 17 amino acids. Losses at the gene ends were 4 bases for V and 2 bases for J; bases not matched to a gene: 6. The CDR3 loop reads CASSSQLAGGFTDTQYF. CDR3 sequence (DNA): TGTGCCAGCAGCTCCCAACTAGCGGGGGGGTTCACAGATACGCAGTATTTT. The full variable domain, with the rest looked up from reference TRBV7-2 and TRBJ2-3, is GAGVSQSPSNKVTEKGKDVELRCDPISGHTALYWYRQSLGQGLEFLIYFQGNSAPDKSGLPSDRFSAERTGGSVSTLTIQRTQQEDSAVYLCASSSQLAGGFTDTQYFGPGTRLTVL.

The rearrangement joins TRBV24-1 to TRBJ2-1; 10 bases align to TRBD2. After removal of 3 bases from V and 5 bases from J, the junction contained 6 bases not matched to a gene. Germline assignment: CDR1 KGHDR and CDR2 SFDVKD. The CDR3 sequence is 16 residues long. The CDR3 protein is CATSDPAGGKNNEQFF. The CDR3 nucleotides read TGTGCCACCAGTGATCCAGCGGGAGGGAAAAACAATGAGCAGTTCTTC.

This clonotype was found a few times. This chain's CDR3 is CASSRDGGLETQYF. CDR3 nucleotides: TGTGCCAGCAGCAGAGACGGCGGATTGGAGACCCAGTACTTC. The genes are TRBV7-2 and TRBJ2-7; no definite D call. Near its end, the DNA agrees better with TRBJ2-5, so the J call may be wrong. Germline values: CDR1 SGHTA, CDR2 FQGNSA. There are 14 residues in the CDR3.

The rearrangement links TRBV20-1 to TRBJ2-4; D unclear. The assigned J gene may be wrong: the sequence end matches TRBJ2-7 better. The germline V gene encodes CDR1 DFQATT and CDR2 SNEGSKA (reference sequence). The CDR3 is made up of 13 amino acids. The CDR3 nucleotides read TGCAGTGTTGCCCGGACGATCTCCTACGAGCAGTACTTC. It codes for CSVARTISYEQYF.

V and J are TRBV27 and TRBJ2-7; 7 positions match TRBD1. J lost 2 bases, V lost 6 bases, and 16 bases had no gene match. Germline V CDR1 and CDR2: MNHEY, SMNVEV (reference sequence). The CDR3 totals 17 residues. CDR3 sequence: CASSPKAPTGPAYEQYF. In nucleotides, the CDR3 is TGTGCCAGCAGCCCAAAGGCCCCGACAGGGCCGGCCTACGAGCAGTACTTC.